This entry lists 16 T cell receptor beta chains sequenced from one sample in a study of tumor-infiltrating lymphocytes in primary liver carcinoma (dated 2017 in TCRdb). Total RNA and DNA were co-extracted from around 20-30 mg of bulk tissue with the AllPrep DNA/RNA mini kit, without cell sorting. TCRdb names Illumina HiSeq 2500 as the instrument used. TCRbeta-specific cDNA was reverse-transcribed from around 500 ng total RNA using a constant-region primer and ProtoScript II reverse transcriptase. Construction of the TCRbeta libraries relied on three nested rounds of multiplex PCR, following a slightly modified ARM-PCR procedure. Each of the first two PCR rounds ran for approximately 10 cycles using multiplex TRBV1-TRBV30 forward primers together with a Cbeta reverse primer. TCRdb handled the public reads itself, with Q25 trimming in fastp and clone calling in MiXCR, and kept productive beta chains. Every CDR3 protein is listed once, alongside the most common genes and DNA of its rows. This sample lists some 100,000 distinct CDR3 sequences; about 70% were detected once. The ten largest clonotypes hold around 10% of the sample.

Material: liver tumor tissue from sampling region 2. The sample's cell subset or site label, in plain terms: tumor region T2, inferior pole. The receptors were sampled from a woman aged 55 to 70 with primary liver carcinoma and hepatitis B virus infection.

This clonotype was found a few times. The chain links TRBV28 to TRBJ1-5, with D tentatively TRBD1 (6 bases). Between the trimmed V and J ends, which lost 6 bases and 5 bases, there was a span of 14 bases. This CDR3 region has 14 residues. Germline lookup yields CDR1 MDHEN and CDR2 SYDVKM. The CDR3 bases are TGTGCCAGCAGATGGGGGGGGGGGCATCAGCCCCAGCATTTT. Translating gives CASRWGGGHQPQHF.

This clonotype was seen many times. The DNA for the CDR3 is TGCAGCGTCGTGGGACAGGGATTTAGCGAGCAGTACTTC. This gives the protein CSVVGQGFSEQYF. V usage is TRBV29-1 and J usage is TRBJ2-7; 9 bases are a match to TRBD1. The CDR3 extends over 13 amino acids. After removal of 6 bases from V and 6 bases from J, the junction contained 9 bases not matched to a gene. Germline V gives CDR1 SQVTM, CDR2 ANQGSEA.

This clonotype was found a few times. Possible read error: a much larger clone is one base away. In this CDR3 the conserved last residue, phenylalanine or tryptophan, is missing, so a read error is likely. This chain connects TRBV12-3 or TRBV12-4 to TRBJ2-5; maybe TRBD2 (5 bases). The CDR3 is made up of 14 amino acids. Trimming removed 3 bases at V and 3 bases at J, with 11 bases between. The CDR3 bases are TGTGCCAGCAGTTTGAGGCTAGCTGAAGAGACCCAGTACCTC. Protein sequence: CASSLRLAEETQYL.

Only a few counts were recorded for this clonotype. The chain has TRBV4-2 and TRBJ2-1; 9 bases fit TRBD2. V trimming: 0 bases; J trimming: 4 bases; junction bases outside the gene matches: 7. This CDR3 is built from 17 residues. The germline V gene encodes CDR1 LGHNA and CDR2 YNFKEQ. The CDR3 loop is CASSQDSLAGTYNEQFF. The CDR3 nucleotides are TGTGCCAGCAGCCAAGATTCCCTAGCGGGAACGTACAATGAGCAGTTCTTC.

V is TRBV11-2 and J is TRBJ2-7; D is perhaps TRBD1 (6 bases). This CDR3 is 15 amino acids long. V lost 4 bases and J 10 bases, leaving 23 bases between the germline ends. Germline lookup yields CDR1 SGHAT and CDR2 FQNNGV. DNA for the CDR3: TGTGCCAGCAGCTCAGGGACAAGGGGCTCCCTCGACCAGTACTTC. Translated: CASSSGTRGSLDQYF.

In regard to this clonotype: The conserved final phenylalanine or tryptophan is absent from the CDR3, which likely points to a read error. This chain uses TRBV11-2 with TRBJ2-7; the D gene is possibly TRBD2 (6 bases). CDR3 length: 15 residues. From germline, CDR1 is SGHAT and CDR2 FQNNGV. CDR3 DNA sequence: TGTGTCAGCAGCTTATACCCTGGGGGGACCTACGAGCAGTACCTC. The encoded protein is CVSSLYPGGTYEQYL.

Notes on this clonotype: No conserved phenylalanine or tryptophan is present at the end of the CDR3, so a read error is the likely explanation. The V gene is TRBV11-2, the J gene TRBJ2-7; the D gene is possibly TRBD2 (5 bases). Trimming removed 6 bases from V and 3 bases from J, with 12 bases in between. This CDR3 has 13 residues. CDR1 and CDR2 (germline): SGHAT, FQNNGV. As DNA, the CDR3 is TGTGCCAGCAGTTTCGGTCGGGACTACGAGCAGTACTTA. It translates to CASSFGRDYEQYL.

Comment on this clonotype: This may be a read error: a much more frequent sequence differs by one nucleotide. The chain is built from TRBV28 and TRBJ2-1, with TRBD2 matching over 9 bases. Germline CDR1 reads MDHEN; CDR2 reads SYDVKM. The CDR3 is 17 residues long. The CDR3 loop reads CASSLYGGRGSCNEQFF. Written as DNA, the CDR3 is TGTGCCAGCAGTTTATATGGCGGGAGGGGCTCCTGCAATGAGCAGTTCTTC.

As concerns this clonotype: This CDR3 fails to terminate in the conserved phenylalanine or tryptophan, so it likely reflects a read error. The V call is TRBV5-5, the J call TRBJ2-5, with D hard to call. The CDR3 has 13 amino acids. Germline lookup yields CDR1 SGHKS and CDR2 YYEKEE (reference sequence). The ends were cut back, 1 base at V and 2 bases at J, with 6 bases in the middle. Written as DNA, the CDR3 is TGTGCCAGCAGCTTGCAGACGCAAGAGACCCAGTACCTC. Protein product: CASSLQTQETQYL.

With regard to this clonotype: A much bigger clone sits one base away, suggesting this may be a read error. The gene calls are TRBV28 and TRBJ1-5; D may be TRBD1 (6 bases). The V end was cut by 7 bases, the J end by 6 bases, with 16 bases between. The CDR3 runs to 14 residues. CDR1 and CDR2 (germline): MDHEN, SYDVKM. For the CDR3, the DNA is TGTGCCAGCATCAAACAGGGATACTGTCAGCCCCAGCATTTT. It translates to CASIKQGYCQPQHF.

V is TRBV11-2 and J is TRBJ2-1; 10 bases match TRBD2. This CDR3 contains 15 residues. Germline-derived CDR1 and CDR2 are SGHAT and FQNNGV. Germline trimming cut 9 bases from V and 4 bases from J; bases unmatched to any gene: 9. CDR3 coding DNA: TGTGCCAGTGGCTTATGGACTAGCGGTTACAATGAGCAGTTCTTC. This encodes CASGLWTSGYNEQFF. Full variable domain (missing parts from reference TRBV11-2 and TRBJ2-1): EAGVAQSPRYKIIEKRQSVAFWCNPISGHATLYWYQQILGQGPKLLIQFQNNGVVDDSQLPKDRFSAERLKGVDSTLKIQPAKLEDSAVYLCASGLWTSGYNEQFFGPGTRLTVL.

With respect to this clonotype: The conserved phenylalanine or tryptophan normally closing the CDR3 is absent here, so this likely arose from a read error. The DNA is omitted, as the CDR3 cannot be located on it reliably, and the CDR3 follows TCRdb's listing. The rearrangement uses TRBV6-6 and TRBJ1-2; no DNA check was done on the table's D call, TRBD1. CDR1 and CDR2 from the germline V gene are MNHNY and SVGAGI (reference sequence). The CDR3 is 11 residues long, counting both termini. Here the CDR3 reads CASSQTGCNTL.

For this clonotype: A much more abundant neighbour one base away suggests this may be a read error. The chain is built from TRBV28 and TRBJ2-3, with TRBD2 identical over 10 bases. After removal of 1 base from V and 2 bases from J, the junction contained 3 bases not matched to a gene. Germline V gene sequence: CDR1 MDHEN, CDR2 SYDVKM. There are 16 residues in the CDR3. The CDR3 reads CASSLSLAGVTDTQYF. The CDR3 DNA is TGTGCCAGCAGTTTATCCCTAGCGGGGGTCACAGATACGCAGTATTTT.

A note on this clonotype: This likely comes from a read error, as the CDR3 has no conserved phenylalanine or tryptophan at its end. The chain employs TRBV11-2 and TRBJ2-2, with D perhaps being TRBD1 or TRBD2 (5 bases each). Germline values: CDR1 SGHAT, CDR2 FQNNGV. The CDR3 is made up of 15 amino acids. Trimming left V 7 bases short and J 4 bases short, with 16 bases between. DNA for the CDR3: TGTGCCAGCAACCACGGGGCTAGTGGCACCGGGGAGCTGTTTATT. Protein: CASNHGASGTGELFI.

This clonotype has at least ten counts. This chain joins TRBV5-5 and TRBJ1-3; D not certain. CDR1 and CDR2 from the germline V gene are SGHKS and YYEKEE (reference sequence). Trimming took off 4 bases at V and 0 bases at J, with 17 bases between the two ends. This CDR3 comprises 17 residues. In nucleotides, the CDR3 is TGTGCCAGCAGCCCGGTGGGCCAAGCCTTCTCTGGAAACACCATATATTTT. Translation gives CASSPVGQAFSGNTIYF.

The V call is TRBV11-3, the J call TRBJ2-1; no clear D. V shed 5 bases and J shed 16 bases, with 24 bases lying between them. The CDR3 totals 14 residues. Per germline, CDR1 SGHNT and CDR2 YENEEA. This CDR3 is CASSRQIGVEPQFF. CDR3 coding DNA: TGTGCCAGCAGCCGGCAGATTGGGGTAGAGCCGCAATTCTTC.